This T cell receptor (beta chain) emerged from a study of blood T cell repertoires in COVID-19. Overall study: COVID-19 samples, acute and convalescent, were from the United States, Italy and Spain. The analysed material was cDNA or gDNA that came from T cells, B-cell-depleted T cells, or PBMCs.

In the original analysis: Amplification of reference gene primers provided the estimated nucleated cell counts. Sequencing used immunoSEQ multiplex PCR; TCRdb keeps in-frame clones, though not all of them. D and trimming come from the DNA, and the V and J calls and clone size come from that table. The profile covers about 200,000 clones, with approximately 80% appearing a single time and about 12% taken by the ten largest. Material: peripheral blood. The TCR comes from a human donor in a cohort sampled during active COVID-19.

The CDR3 region is CASSPIMGTPNTGELFF. CDR3 coding DNA: TGTGCCAGCAGCCCGATTATGGGGACACCGAACACCGGGGAGCTGTTTTTT. The chain carries TRBV5-5 and TRBJ2-2; D perhaps matches TRBD1 (6 bases). Germline-derived CDR1 and CDR2 are SGHKS and YYEKEE (reference sequence). V dropped 4 bases and J dropped 0 bases, with 16 bases sitting between them. The CDR3 totals 17 residues.